The 18 T cell receptor beta chains below come from one sample, sequenced in a study of T cells in Graves' hyperthyroidism and ophthalmopathy. RNA transcripts yielded amplified TCR beta CDR3 regions. Using the HTBI primer set, a first-round RT-PCR was run on the TCR CDR3. A single record per CDR3 protein comes from TCRdb applying MiXCR to the multiplex PCR reads. The table lists 140,000 or so distinct CDR3 sequences, around 20% of them singletons. Sequencing input: blood. Receptor source: a woman aged 45-60 years with Graves' hyperthyroidism that later progressed to Graves' ophthalmopathy.

This clonotype was picked up many times. J is TRBJ2-1 and V is TRBV30; TRBD2 is a possible D gene (7 bases). The CDR3 extends over 14 amino acids. Germline V gives CDR1 GTSNPN, CDR2 SVGIG (reference sequence). The V gene lost 5 bases and the J gene lost 3 bases, with 14 bases spanning the gap. The CDR3 DNA follows: TGTGCCTGGGGTACAGGGAGGGGCTACAATGAGCAGTTCTTC. This sequence encodes CAWGTGRGYNEQFF.

This clonotype was found a few times. This chain links TRBV9 with TRBJ2-3; D unclear. The CDR3 contains 14 residues. Trimming left V 0 bases short and J 0 bases short, with 5 bases between. Germline V gene sequence: CDR1 SGDLS, CDR2 YYNGEE. The CDR3 DNA is TGTGCCAGCAGCGTAGCCATGAGCACAGATACGCAGTATTTT. As protein: CASSVAMSTDTQYF.

V gene TRBV25-1 combines with J gene TRBJ1-5, with a weak D call TRBD1 (5 bases). Germline assignment: CDR1 MGHDK and CDR2 SYGVNS. The CDR3 consists of 14 residues. Trimming removed 1 base from V and 10 bases from J, with 14 bases in between. The CDR3 loop reads CASSELGGISPQHF. CDR3 coding DNA: TGTGCCAGCAGTGAATTGGGGGGGATCAGCCCCCAGCATTTT.

Comment on this clonotype: Being one base from a much bigger clone, this may be a read error. The chain links TRBV7-2 to TRBJ2-7; D is possibly TRBD2 (6 bases). Deletions cut 1 base from V and 6 bases from J, with 10 bases between. The length of the CDR3 is 13 residues. CDR1 SGHTA and CDR2 FQGNSA come from the germline V gene. The CDR3 nucleotides read TGTGCCAGCAGCTTAGAACTGCGGGGCGAGCAGTACTTC. Translation gives CASSLELRGEQYF.

This chain uses TRBV20-1 with TRBJ2-1; the D gene is possibly TRBD1 (7 bases). Germline V gives CDR1 DFQATT, CDR2 SNEGSKA (reference sequence). V shed 0 bases and J shed 7 bases, with 16 bases lying between them. The CDR3 is 15 amino acids. This CDR3 is CSARDIGGQRNEQFF. The DNA of the CDR3 is TGCAGTGCTAGAGATATCGGGGGACAGAGGAATGAGCAGTTCTTC.

The chain links TRBV19 to TRBJ1-1; TRBD1 is a possible D gene (5 bases). Germline V CDR1 and CDR2: LNHDA, SQIVND (reference sequence). CDR3 length: 14 residues. V was cut by 7 bases and J by 1 base, with 13 bases left in between. The CDR3 loop is CASTMGGRNTEAFF. In DNA, the CDR3 is TGTGCCAGTACCATGGGGGGGAGGAACACTGAAGCTTTCTTT.

This clonotype was observed at least ten times. The chain links TRBV20-1 to TRBJ2-3; 9 bases agree with TRBD1. Germline loops: CDR1 DFQATT, CDR2 SNEGSKA (reference sequence). The CDR3 consists of 13 residues. V shed 3 bases and J 5 bases; nucleotides not matched to a gene: 3. Here the CDR3 reads CSASGTGRDTQYF. CDR3 sequence (DNA): TGCAGTGCTAGCGGGACAGGGCGAGATACGCAGTATTTT.

In this sample, this clonotype turned up many times. The chain links TRBV11-2 to TRBJ2-5; perhaps TRBD2 as D (6 bases). V lost 6 bases, J lost 5 bases, and 22 bases lay in between. The CDR3 is 16 residues long. CDR1 and CDR2 from the germline V gene are SGHAT and FQNNGV. The chain's CDR3 is CASRLKAGPIGETQYF. The CDR3 nucleotides are TGTGCCAGCAGGCTAAAAGCGGGTCCTATTGGGGAGACCCAGTACTTC.

The V and J genes are TRBV14 and TRBJ2-7; the D is unclear. Trimming removed 1 base at V and 6 bases at J, with 10 bases between. Germline CDR1 and CDR2: SGHDN and FVKESK. The CDR3 spans 13 residues. This CDR3 is CASSQASPTEQYF. DNA for the CDR3: TGTGCCAGCAGCCAAGCCTCACCTACCGAGCAGTACTTC.

This chain links TRBV5-5 with TRBJ1-1, with D perhaps TRBD1 (6 bases). Trimming took off 1 base at V and 1 base at J, with 11 bases between the two ends. The CDR3 contains 15 residues. CDR1 is SGHKS and CDR2 is YYEKEE in the germline V gene (reference sequence). The CDR3, as DNA: TGTGCCAGCAGCTTGAGGTTAGGGGGGAACACTGAAGCTTTCTTT. This gives the protein CASSLRLGGNTEAFF.

This clonotype turned up a few times. The rearrangement links TRBV14 to TRBJ2-7; D remains ambiguous. This CDR3 is 13 amino acids long. CDR1 and CDR2 from the germline V gene are SGHDN and FVKESK. V gave up 0 bases and J gave up 3 bases, with 6 bases separating them. The CDR3 is CASSQDTSYEQYF. As DNA, the CDR3 is TGTGCCAGCAGCCAAGATACGAGCTACGAGCAGTACTTC.

This clonotype was counted only a few times. The rearrangement uses TRBV5-8 and TRBJ2-3, with a possible D match to TRBD1 (6 bases). Germline CDR1 reads SGHTS; CDR2 reads YDEGEE. The CDR3 runs 15 residues. Trimming shortened V by 4 bases and J by 5 bases, and 17 bases separated the two germline ends. The CDR3 coding sequence is TGTGCCAGCAGCGTCGGGACAAGGAGGATAGATACGCAGTATTTT. Translation: CASSVGTRRIDTQYF.

In its sample, this clonotype was seen once. The chain links TRBV20-1 to TRBJ2-7; 7 positions match TRBD1. In germline, CDR1 is DFQATT, CDR2 SNEGSKA (reference sequence). The CDR3 is 13 residues long. With V trimmed by 4 bases and J by 0 bases, 3 bases remained unmatched. The CDR3 region is CSATRQGSYEQYF. For the CDR3, the DNA is TGCAGTGCTACCAGACAGGGCTCCTACGAGCAGTACTTC.

This chain uses TRBV7-3 with TRBJ2-2; tentative D call: TRBD2 (6 bases). The ends were cut back, 1 base at V and 4 bases at J, with 19 bases in the middle. This CDR3 is 18 amino acids long. Germline V gene data show CDR1 as SGHTA and CDR2 as FQGTGA. This CDR3 reads CASSLKPLHSGVTGELFF. The CDR3 DNA is TGTGCCAGCAGCTTAAAACCCCTCCACTCGGGGGTCACCGGGGAGCTGTTTTTT.

This clonotype appeared once. A read error may produce the germline difference seen at one junction end. The chain uses TRBV7-6 and TRBJ2-7; D unresolved. CDR3 length: 13 amino acids. Per germline, CDR1 SGHVS and CDR2 FNYEAQ. CDR3 nucleotide sequence: TGTGCTAGCAGCTTAGACGGTGGTACGAAGCAGTACTTC. Translation gives CASSLDGGTKQYF. The full variable domain, completed using reference TRBV7-6 and TRBJ2-7, is GAGVSQSPRYKVTKRGQDVALRCDPISGHVSLYWYRQALGQGPEFLTYFNYEAQQDKSGLPNDRFSAERPEGSISTLTIQRTEQRDSAMYRCASSLDGGTKQYFGPGTRLTVT.

The chain carries TRBV4-2 and TRBJ2-1, with TRBD2 matching 9 bases. The germline CDR1 and CDR2 sequences are LGHNA and YNFKEQ. Germline trimming cut 4 bases from V and 4 bases from J; bases unmatched to any gene: 8. The CDR3 contains 16 residues. As DNA, the CDR3 is TGTGCCAGCAGCCCGGAGGCTAGCGGGATGTACAATGAGCAGTTCTTC. It codes for CASSPEASGMYNEQFF.

The chain combines TRBV24-1 with TRBJ2-7; the D gene is possibly TRBD1 (6 bases). Germline values: CDR1 KGHDR, CDR2 SFDVKD. Trimming shortened V by 3 bases and J by 6 bases, and 20 bases separated the two germline ends. The CDR3 covers 16 residues. The CDR3 DNA reads TGTGCCACCAGTGATCACCACCAGGGGCAGATCTCCGAGCAGTACTTC. Its translation: CATSDHHQGQISEQYF.

This clonotype was seen many times. The chain combines TRBV2 with TRBJ2-1; possibly TRBD1 for D (5 bases). The V gene lost 7 bases and the J gene lost 7 bases, with 14 bases spanning the gap. The CDR3 length is 13 residues. Germline loops: CDR1 SNHLY, CDR2 FYNNEI. The CDR3 DNA reads TGTGCCAGCACGGTTCAGGGTGGGAATGAGCAGTTCTTC. Encoded protein: CASTVQGGNEQFF.